The sequence of this T cell receptor beta chain was determined in a study of blood T cell repertoires in COVID-19. As for the study in general: COVID-19 samples collected from the United States, Italy and Spain covered acute and convalescent phases. PBMCs, B-cell-depleted T cells, or T cells were the source of the cDNA or gDNA that made up the material.

Original processing methods: The assay estimated nucleated cells by amplifying reference gene primers. Repertoires were generated with immunoSEQ multiplex PCR, while TCRdb's copy carries only in-frame clones and drops some. V and J calls and clone size are those listed in that table; D and trimming were worked out from the DNA. The sample comprises about 260,000 clones, about nine tenths of which are singletons, and approximately 4% rests with the top ten. This CDR3 has 13 amino acids. V shed 3 bases and J shed 9 bases, with 13 bases lying between them. Per germline, CDR1 SGDLS and CDR2 YYNGEE. V gene TRBV9 combines with J gene TRBJ2-1; tentatively, D is TRBD2 (5 bases). The TCR comes from a woman aged 40 to 50 with acute or convalescent COVID-19. Sequenced sample: peripheral blood. The CDR3 sequence: CASSATAVGEQFF. The DNA of the CDR3 is TGTGCCAGCAGCGCAACAGCGGTGGGTGAGCAGTTCTTC.